The rows below give T cell receptor beta chains drawn from one sample of a study of T cell responses to AZD1222 COVID-19 vaccine. TCRdb keeps only in-frame clones here, not all; method: immunoSEQ multiplex PCR. The sample shows fewer than 200,000 clones, 91% of them seen only once. The sample here was peripheral blood, taken 28 days after the second AZD1222 dose. These receptor sequences come from an adult who received the AZD1222 COVID-19 vaccine. The CDR3 runs from the conserved cysteine through the conserved F or W. Fields, in order: CDR3 DNA, CDR3 protein, J gene, clone size, D gene, V gene. A D gene is named only where the DNA matches it firmly. Clone size is shown for a subset of rows, as once, few, many or a class of expanded clone.

TGTGCCAGCAGCGTAGTTTCTGGGGCTGAGCAGTTCTTC,CASSVVSGAEQFF,TRBJ2-1,NA,NA,TRBV9
TGTGCCAGCAGCTTATTAGGGGGGCGCTCCCGGGGCCCCCAGCATTTT,CASSLLGGRSRGPQHF,TRBJ1-5,few,NA,TRBV7-8
TGTGCCAGTAGTATAAGGGGTGGAAACACCATATATTTT,CASSIRGGNTIYF,TRBJ1-3,NA,NA,TRBV19
TGTGCCAGCCGAGGTCCGGGATCTAACTATGGCTACACCTTC,CASRGPGSNYGYTF,TRBJ1-2,NA,NA,TRBV11-1
TGTGCCAGCAGCTTAGGGGTCCAGGAGATAGCAAATCAGCCCCAGCATTTT,CASSLGVQEIANQPQHF,TRBJ1-5,NA,NA,TRBV7-8
TGCGCCAGCAGGGGAGGGAGCAATCAGCCCCAGCATTTT,CASRGGSNQPQHF,TRBJ1-5,NA,NA,TRBV10-2
TGTGCCAGCTCACCCCGGACAGGGGAAAATTCACCCCTCCACTTT,CASSPRTGENSPLHF,TRBJ1-6,NA,TRBD1,TRBV18
TGTGCCAGCATTGGAGAGGGGGCTGGTTCACCCCTCCACTTT,CASIGEGAGSPLHF,TRBJ1-6,NA,TRBD1,TRBV7-9
TGTGCCAGCAGCCAGAACAGGGGTTACAATCAGCCCCAGCATTTT,CASSQNRGYNQPQHF,TRBJ1-5,NA,TRBD1,TRBV4-2
TGTGCCAGCGGGGAGGGGAATGAGCAGTTCTTC,CASGEGNEQFF,TRBJ2-1,NA,TRBD2,TRBV2
TGTGCCAGCAGTGAACCAGGGGTTACCTACGAGCAGTACTTC,CASSEPGVTYEQYF,TRBJ2-7,NA,NA,TRBV6-1
TGTGCCAGCTTTTCGGGGGACGAGCAGTACTTC,CASFSGDEQYF,TRBJ2-7,NA,NA,TRBV27
TGTGCCAGCAGCCTGGGAGGGACCGGGGAGCTGTTTTTT,CASSLGGTGELFF,TRBJ2-2,NA,TRBD2,TRBV7-9
TGTGCCAGCAGCTTAACTAGCGGGAGTCGCGATGAGCAGTTCTTC,CASSLTSGSRDEQFF,TRBJ2-1,NA,TRBD2,TRBV7-3
TGTGCCAGCAGCAAAGTCGGCGGGGGGCGGTCCTACAATGAGCAGTTCTTC,CASSKVGGGRSYNEQFF,TRBJ2-1,NA,NA,TRBV21-1
TGTGCCTGGAGCGCCCCCGGGGAGGGGCAAGGGGCCAACGTCCTGACTTTC,CAWSAPGEGQGANVLTF,TRBJ2-6,NA,TRBD2,TRBV30
TGTGCCAGCAGCCGTGACAGGGGGGGCTACAATGAGCAGTTCTTC,CASSRDRGGYNEQFF,TRBJ2-1,NA,TRBD1,TRBV5-4
TGTGCCAGCAGCCAAGATCTAGGGAACACTGAAGCTTTCTTT,CASSQDLGNTEAFF,TRBJ1-1,NA,NA,TRBV4-2
TGTGCCAGCAGCTCAGGGACGGTGGGCACCATATATTTT,CASSSGTVGTIYF,TRBJ1-3,NA,NA,TRBV7-9
TGTGCCAGCAGCCCTCAGGGGGGGACGGGAAACACCATATATTTT,CASSPQGGTGNTIYF,TRBJ1-3,NA,TRBD1,TRBV9
TGCGCCAGCAGTGAGTCGATAGTTTTGTTCTTGGGCACTGAAGCTTTCTTT,CASSESIVLFLGTEAFF,TRBJ1-1,few,NA,TRBV10-1
TGTGCCAGCAGTGCCTGGGTGGATAGCACAGATACGCAGTATTTT,CASSAWVDSTDTQYF,TRBJ2-3,once,NA,TRBV25-1
TGTGCCAGCAGTTACACCGGGACAGGGACCTACGAGCAGTACTTC,CASSYTGTGTYEQYF,TRBJ2-7,NA,TRBD1,TRBV6-5
TGCGCCAGCAGCCAAGATACAGGGGGCGTTTACGAGCAGTACTTC,CASSQDTGGVYEQYF,TRBJ2-7,once,TRBD1,TRBV4-1
TGTGCCAGCAGCCAACTAGCGGGGGCCGACAATGAGCAGTTCTTC,CASSQLAGADNEQFF,TRBJ2-1,NA,TRBD2,TRBV5-4
TGTGCCACCAGCAGAGAGGGCAGGGCAAACGAGCAGTACTTC,CATSREGRANEQYF,TRBJ2-7,NA,NA,TRBV15
TGTGCCAGCAGTTACGACGGGGGGGTCCTCACAGATACGCAGTATTTT,CASSYDGGVLTDTQYF,TRBJ2-3,NA,TRBD2,TRBV6-2/TRBV6-3
TGTGCCAGCAGTTACAGTGGCCAGAGAGGGACCCAGTACTTC,CASSYSGQRGTQYF,TRBJ2-5,NA,NA,TRBV6-2/TRBV6-3
TGTGCCAGTAGTGAGACTTACAATGAGCAGTTCTTC,CASSETYNEQFF,TRBJ2-1,NA,NA,TRBV19
TGTGCCAGCAGCGTAGGGGCAGGGGGCACCTACGAGCAGTACTTC,CASSVGAGGTYEQYF,TRBJ2-7,NA,TRBD1,TRBV9
TGTGCCAGTAGTATAGATGGCGGATTCAGGGAAGCTTTCTTT,CASSIDGGFREAFF,TRBJ1-1,NA,NA,TRBV19
TGTGCCATCAGTGGACAGGGAAGCAATCAGCCCCAGCATTTT,CAISGQGSNQPQHF,TRBJ1-5,NA,TRBD1,TRBV10-3
TGCGCCAGCAGCGGACAGGGGACTACTAGGGGCTACACCTTC,CASSGQGTTRGYTF,TRBJ1-2,NA,TRBD1,TRBV5-1
TGTGCCAGCATGAGGAGGACAGGGCGGAACACTGAAGCTTTCTTT,CASMRRTGRNTEAFF,TRBJ1-1,NA,TRBD1,TRBV6-5
TGTGCCAGCAGTGGGGACCTTAACGAGCAGTACTTC,CASSGDLNEQYF,TRBJ2-7,NA,NA,TRBV12-3/TRBV12-4
TGTGCCACCAGCAGAGAGGCGGGGGGGGCCCAGGATAGCAATCAGCCCCAGCATTTT,CATSREAGGAQDSNQPQHF,TRBJ1-5,NA,NA,TRBV15
TGTGCCAGCAGTTACAGGGGCAGGGGCACCGGGGAGCTGTTTTTT,CASSYRGRGTGELFF,TRBJ2-2,NA,NA,TRBV6-5
TGTGCCAGCAGCCCCGACACTTACTATGGCTACACCTTC,CASSPDTYYGYTF,TRBJ1-2,NA,NA,TRBV5-5
TGTGCTAGCAGTCGACAGTCGGTCGAATCCGGGGAGCTGTTTTTT,CASSRQSVESGELFF,TRBJ2-2,few,NA,TRBV7-7
TGTGCCAGCTCGGGACTAGCGGGAGTACACACCGGGGAGCTGTTTTTT,CASSGLAGVHTGELFF,TRBJ2-2,few,TRBD2,TRBV2
TGTGCCAGCAGTTACTCGACGGGATCAAATGAAAAACTGTTTTTT,CASSYSTGSNEKLFF,TRBJ1-4,NA,NA,TRBV6-5
TGTGCCAGTAGCGATACAGGTGACTATGGCTACACCTTC,CASSDTGDYGYTF,TRBJ1-2,NA,NA,TRBV19
TGTGCCAGCAGCCAAGGTCAGAATCAGCCCCAGCATTTT,CASSQGQNQPQHF,TRBJ1-5,NA,NA,TRBV3-1/TRBV3-2
TGTGCCAGCAGTTACAGTCTTTCGGGGCAGGGAGATGCAGATACGCAGTATTTT,CASSYSLSGQGDADTQYF,TRBJ2-3,once,NA,TRBV6-2/TRBV6-3
TGCAGTGCTCAGGCCGTATCCACCATATATTTT,CSAQAVSTIYF,TRBJ1-3,once,NA,TRBV20-1
TGTGCCAGCAGTGAAGGGGTTAGGCAGCCCCAGCATTTT,CASSEGVRQPQHF,TRBJ1-5,once,NA,TRBV28
TGTGCCAGCTCACCACCGGGGAGGGCGTCTGGAAACACCATATATTTT,CASSPPGRASGNTIYF,TRBJ1-3,NA,NA,TRBV18
TGTGCCAGCAGCGCCGAGCAGGGGCGCAGTACAGATACGCAGTATTTT,CASSAEQGRSTDTQYF,TRBJ2-3,NA,NA,TRBV9
TGTGCCAGCAGCCACCTGACTGTCAGCTCCTACGAGCAGTACTTC,CASSHLTVSSYEQYF,TRBJ2-7,NA,NA,TRBV7-2
TGTGCCAGCAGCTTCGCCCCAGGCGATCCCGGCTATGGCTACACCTTC,CASSFAPGDPGYGYTF,TRBJ1-2,NA,NA,TRBV7-9
TGTGCCAGCAGTGAAAAGGACGGAATTTTGACTGGCGGGAGGGAAGATACGCAGTATTTT,CASSEKDGILTGGREDTQYF,TRBJ2-3,NA,TRBD2,TRBV2
TGCGCCCCCCAATTGAGGGGGAGTGAGCAGTACTTC,CAPQLRGSEQYF,TRBJ2-7,once,NA,TRBV12-3/TRBV12-4
TGTGCCAGCAGCCCCCAGGGGAGCACCGGGGAGCTGTTTTTT,CASSPQGSTGELFF,TRBJ2-2,NA,NA,TRBV6-2/TRBV6-3
TGTGCCAGTAGTACCCTTGGGACAGGGTCCGGGGAGCTGTTTTTT,CASSTLGTGSGELFF,TRBJ2-2,NA,TRBD1,TRBV19
TGTGCCAGTAGTATCGGAGGGCCAGGTAATCAGCCCCAGCATTTT,CASSIGGPGNQPQHF,TRBJ1-5,NA,NA,TRBV19
TGTGCCAGCAGCCAAGATTATGCAGGGTCCGGGGAGCTGTTTTTT,CASSQDYAGSGELFF,TRBJ2-2,NA,NA,TRBV3-1/TRBV3-2
TGTGCCAGCAGTCCAGCGGGAGGATCAGATACGCAGTATTTT,CASSPAGGSDTQYF,TRBJ2-3,NA,TRBD2,TRBV11-3
TGTGCCAGTAGTATCGGGGGGACAGGAGGGCAAGAGACCCAGTACTTC,CASSIGGTGGQETQYF,TRBJ2-5,NA,NA,TRBV19